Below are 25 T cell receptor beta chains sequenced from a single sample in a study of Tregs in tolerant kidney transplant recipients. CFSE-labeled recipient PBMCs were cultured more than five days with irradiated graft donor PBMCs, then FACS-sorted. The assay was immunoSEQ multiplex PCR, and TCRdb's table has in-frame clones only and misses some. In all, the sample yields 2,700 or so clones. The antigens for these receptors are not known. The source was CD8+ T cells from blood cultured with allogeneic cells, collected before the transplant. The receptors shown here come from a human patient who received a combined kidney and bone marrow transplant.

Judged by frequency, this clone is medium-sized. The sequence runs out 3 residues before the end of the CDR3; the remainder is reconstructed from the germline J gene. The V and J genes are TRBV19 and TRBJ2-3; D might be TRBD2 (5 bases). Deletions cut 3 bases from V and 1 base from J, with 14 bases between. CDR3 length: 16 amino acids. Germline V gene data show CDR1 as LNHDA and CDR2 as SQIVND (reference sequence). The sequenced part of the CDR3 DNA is TGTGCCAGTAGTATCGGATGGCTAGCAGGCACAGATACG. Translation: CASSIGWLAGTDT. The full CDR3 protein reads CASSIGWLAGTDTQYF.

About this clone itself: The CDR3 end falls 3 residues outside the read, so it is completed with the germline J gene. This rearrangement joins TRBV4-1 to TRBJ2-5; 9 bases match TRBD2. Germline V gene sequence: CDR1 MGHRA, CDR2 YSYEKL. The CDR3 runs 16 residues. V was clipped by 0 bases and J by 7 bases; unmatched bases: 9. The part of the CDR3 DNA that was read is TGCGCCAGCAGCCAAGATGGAGCGGGGGGACTCGGGACC. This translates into CASSQDGAGGLGT. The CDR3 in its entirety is CASSQDGAGGLGTQYF.

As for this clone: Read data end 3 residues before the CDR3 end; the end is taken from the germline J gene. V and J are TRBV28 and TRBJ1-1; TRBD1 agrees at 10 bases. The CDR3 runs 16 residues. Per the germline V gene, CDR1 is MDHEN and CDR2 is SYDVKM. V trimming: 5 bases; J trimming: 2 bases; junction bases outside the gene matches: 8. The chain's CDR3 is CASSQRQGAVNTEAFF. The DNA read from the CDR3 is TGTGCCAGCAGTCAGAGACAGGGGGCAGTAAACACTGAA.

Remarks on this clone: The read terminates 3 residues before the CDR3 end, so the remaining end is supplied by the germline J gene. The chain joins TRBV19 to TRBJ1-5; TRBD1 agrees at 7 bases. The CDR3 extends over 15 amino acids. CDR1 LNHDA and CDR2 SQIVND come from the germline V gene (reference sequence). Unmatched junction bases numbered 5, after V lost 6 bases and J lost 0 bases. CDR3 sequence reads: CASSWGQLSNQPQHF. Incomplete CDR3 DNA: TGTGCCAGTAGCTGGGGACAGCTTAGCAATCAGCCC.

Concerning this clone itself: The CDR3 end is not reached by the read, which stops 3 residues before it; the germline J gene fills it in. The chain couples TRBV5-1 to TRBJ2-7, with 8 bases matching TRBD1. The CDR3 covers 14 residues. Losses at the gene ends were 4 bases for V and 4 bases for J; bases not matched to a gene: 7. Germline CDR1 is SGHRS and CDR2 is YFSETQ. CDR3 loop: CASSPGQGIYEQYF. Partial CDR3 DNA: TGCGCCAGCAGCCCCGGACAGGGTATTTACGAG.

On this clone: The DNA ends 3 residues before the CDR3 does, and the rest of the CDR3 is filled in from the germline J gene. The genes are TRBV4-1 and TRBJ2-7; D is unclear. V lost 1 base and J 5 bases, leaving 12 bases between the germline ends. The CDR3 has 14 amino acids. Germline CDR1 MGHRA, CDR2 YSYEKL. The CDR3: CASSQGMPGDEQYF. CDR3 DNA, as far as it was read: TGCGCCAGCAGCCAAGGGATGCCAGGAGACGAG.

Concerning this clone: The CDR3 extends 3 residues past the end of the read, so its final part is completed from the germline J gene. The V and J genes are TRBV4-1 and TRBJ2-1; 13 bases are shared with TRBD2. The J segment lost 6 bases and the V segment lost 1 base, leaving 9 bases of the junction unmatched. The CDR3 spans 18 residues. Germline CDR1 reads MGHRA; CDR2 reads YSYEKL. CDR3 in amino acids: CASSQAPPTSGGVNEQFF. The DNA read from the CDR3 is TGCGCCAGCAGCCAAGCCCCTCCTACTAGCGGGGGGGTCAATGAG.

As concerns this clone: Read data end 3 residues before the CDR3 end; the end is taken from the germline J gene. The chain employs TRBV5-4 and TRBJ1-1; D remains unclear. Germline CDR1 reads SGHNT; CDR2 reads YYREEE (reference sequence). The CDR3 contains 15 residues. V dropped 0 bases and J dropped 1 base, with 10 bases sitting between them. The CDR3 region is CASSLEAFSNTEAFF. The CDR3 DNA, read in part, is TGTGCCAGCAGCTTGGAGGCTTTCTCGAACACTGAA.

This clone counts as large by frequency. CDR3 bases read: TGTGCCAGCAGGCATCTCGGCGGGGGGCAAGAGACC. Translated, it gives CASRHLGGGQET. The CDR3 in full is CASRHLGGGQETQYF. The chain carries TRBV7-9 and TRBJ2-5; 8 bases are a match to TRBD2. The DNA ends 3 residues before the CDR3 does, and the rest of the CDR3 is filled in from the germline J gene. Germline CDR1 reads SEHNR; CDR2 reads FQNEAQ (reference sequence). V gave up 6 bases and J gave up 2 bases; unmatched junction bases: 8. This CDR3 has 15 residues.

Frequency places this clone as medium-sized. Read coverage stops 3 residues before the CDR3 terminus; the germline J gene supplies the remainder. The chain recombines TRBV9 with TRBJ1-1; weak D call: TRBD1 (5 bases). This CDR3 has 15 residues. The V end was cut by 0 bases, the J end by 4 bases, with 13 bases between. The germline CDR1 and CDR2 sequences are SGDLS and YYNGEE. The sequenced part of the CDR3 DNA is TGTGCCAGCAGCGTAGACCCAAGGGGTACCACTGAA. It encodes CASSVDPRGTTE. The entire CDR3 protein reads CASSVDPRGTTEAFF.

The sequenced CDR3 bases are TGCGCCAGCAGCCTGACAGGGACGGGGAACACTGAA. It specifies CASSLTGTGNTE. The CDR3, in full, reads CASSLTGTGNTEAFF. The genes are TRBV5-1 and TRBJ1-1; 7 bases align to TRBD1. The CDR3 end falls 3 residues outside the read, so it is completed with the germline J gene. The CDR3 has 15 residues. With 4 bases clipped from V and 1 base from J, the junction kept 7 bases outside the gene matches. Germline V gene sequence: CDR1 SGHRS, CDR2 YFSETQ.

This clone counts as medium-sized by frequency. The CDR3 loop is CASSQEGGFATNEKLFF. The covered CDR3 bases are TGTGCCAGCAGCCAAGAAGGAGGGTTTGCAACTAATGAAAAA. The chain has TRBV4-2 and TRBJ1-4; D unresolved. The read ends 3 residues early relative to the CDR3; the germline J gene fills the gap. The CDR3 sequence is 17 residues long. V lost 0 bases and J 0 bases, leaving 11 bases between the germline ends. Germline V lookup: CDR1 LGHNA, CDR2 YNFKEQ.

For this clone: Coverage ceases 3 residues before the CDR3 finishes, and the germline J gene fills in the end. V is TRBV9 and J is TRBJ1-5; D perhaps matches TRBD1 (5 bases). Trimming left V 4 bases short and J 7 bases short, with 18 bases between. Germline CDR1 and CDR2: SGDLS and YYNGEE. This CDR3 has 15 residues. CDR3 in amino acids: CASSKSAGGGQPQHF. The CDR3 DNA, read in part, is TGTGCCAGCAGCAAAAGTGCGGGGGGAGGGCAGCCC.

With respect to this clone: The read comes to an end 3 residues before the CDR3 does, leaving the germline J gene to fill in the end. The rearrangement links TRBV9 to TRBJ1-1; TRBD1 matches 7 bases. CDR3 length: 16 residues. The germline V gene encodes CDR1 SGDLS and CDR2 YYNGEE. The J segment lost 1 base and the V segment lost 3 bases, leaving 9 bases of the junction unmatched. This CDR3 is CASSAQTGPSNTEAFF. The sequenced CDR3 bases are TGTGCCAGCAGCGCCCAGACAGGGCCCTCGAACACTGAA.

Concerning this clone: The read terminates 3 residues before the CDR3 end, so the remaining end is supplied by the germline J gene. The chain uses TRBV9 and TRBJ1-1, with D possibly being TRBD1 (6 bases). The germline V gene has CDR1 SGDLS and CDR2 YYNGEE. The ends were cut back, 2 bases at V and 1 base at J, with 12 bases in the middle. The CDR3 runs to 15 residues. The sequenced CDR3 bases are TGTGCCAGCAGCGTTACAGGGTGGGGGAACACTGAA. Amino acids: CASSVTGWGNTE. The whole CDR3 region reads CASSVTGWGNTEAFF. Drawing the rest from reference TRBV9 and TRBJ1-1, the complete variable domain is DSGVTQTPKHLITATGQRVTLRCSPRSGDLSVYWYQQSLDQGLQFLIQYYNGEERAKGNILERFSAQQFPDLHSELNLSSLELGDSALYFCASSVTGWGNTEAFFGQGTRLTVV.

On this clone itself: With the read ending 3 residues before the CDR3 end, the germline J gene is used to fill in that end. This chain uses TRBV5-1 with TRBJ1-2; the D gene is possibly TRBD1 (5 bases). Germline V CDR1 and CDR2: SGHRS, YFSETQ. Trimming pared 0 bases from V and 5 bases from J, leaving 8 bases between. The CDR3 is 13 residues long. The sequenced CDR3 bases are TGCGCCAGCAGCTTGGGAGGGGCGTATGGC. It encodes CASSLGGAYG. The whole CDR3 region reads CASSLGGAYGYTF.

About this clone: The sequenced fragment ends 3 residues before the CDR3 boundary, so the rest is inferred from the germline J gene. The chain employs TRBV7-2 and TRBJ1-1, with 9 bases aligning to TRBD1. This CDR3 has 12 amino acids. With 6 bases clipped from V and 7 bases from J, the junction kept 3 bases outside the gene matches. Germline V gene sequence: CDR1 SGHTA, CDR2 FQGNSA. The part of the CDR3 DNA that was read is TGTGCCAGCAGGGAGACAGGGGGTGAA. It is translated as CASRETGGE. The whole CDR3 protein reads CASRETGGEAFF. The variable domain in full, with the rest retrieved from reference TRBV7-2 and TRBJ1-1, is GAGVSQSPSNKVTEKGKDVELRCDPISGHTALYWYRQSLGQGLEFLIYFQGNSAPDKSGLPSDRFSAERTGGSVSTLTIQRTQQEDSAVYLCASRETGGEAFFGQGTRLTVV.

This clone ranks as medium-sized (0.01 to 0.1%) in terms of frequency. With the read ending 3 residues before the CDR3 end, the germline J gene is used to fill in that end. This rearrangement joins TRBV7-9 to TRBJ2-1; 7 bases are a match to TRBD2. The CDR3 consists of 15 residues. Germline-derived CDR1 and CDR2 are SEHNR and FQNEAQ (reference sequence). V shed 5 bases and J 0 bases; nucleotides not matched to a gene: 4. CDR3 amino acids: CASSRRDYSYNEQFF. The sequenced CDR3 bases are TGTGCCAGCAGCCGGCGGGACTACTCCTACAATGAG.

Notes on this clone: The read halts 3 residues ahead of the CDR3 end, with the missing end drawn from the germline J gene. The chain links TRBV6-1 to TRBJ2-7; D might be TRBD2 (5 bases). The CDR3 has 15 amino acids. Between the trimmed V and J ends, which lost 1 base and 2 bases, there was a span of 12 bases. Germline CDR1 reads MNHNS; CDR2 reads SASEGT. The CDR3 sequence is CASSEVRTVTYEQYF. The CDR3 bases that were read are TGTGCCAGCAGTGAAGTCCGGACTGTAACCTACGAG.

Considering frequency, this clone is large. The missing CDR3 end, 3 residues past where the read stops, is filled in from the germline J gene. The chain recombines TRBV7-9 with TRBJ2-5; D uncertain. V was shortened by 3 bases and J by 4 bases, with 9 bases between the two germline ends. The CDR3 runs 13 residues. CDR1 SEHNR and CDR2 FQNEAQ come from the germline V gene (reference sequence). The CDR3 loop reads CASSLRQIETQYF. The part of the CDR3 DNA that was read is TGTGCCAGCAGCTTGCGGCAGATAGAGACC.

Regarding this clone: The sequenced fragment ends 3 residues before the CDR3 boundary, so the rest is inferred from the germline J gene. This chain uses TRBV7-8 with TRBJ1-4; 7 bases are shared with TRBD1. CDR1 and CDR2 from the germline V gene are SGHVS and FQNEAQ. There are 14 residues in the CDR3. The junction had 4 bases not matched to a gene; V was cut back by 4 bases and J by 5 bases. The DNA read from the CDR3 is TGTGCCAGCAGCTGGGGACAGCCGAATGAAAAA. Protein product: CASSWGQPNEK. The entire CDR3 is CASSWGQPNEKLFF.

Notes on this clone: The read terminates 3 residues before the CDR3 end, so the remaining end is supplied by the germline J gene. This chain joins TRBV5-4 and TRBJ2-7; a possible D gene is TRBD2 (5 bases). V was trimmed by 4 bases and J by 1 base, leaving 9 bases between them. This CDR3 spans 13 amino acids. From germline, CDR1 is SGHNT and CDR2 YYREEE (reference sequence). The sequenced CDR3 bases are TGTGCCAGCAGCACGGACTTTTCCTACGAG. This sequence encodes CASSTDFSYE. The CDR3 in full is CASSTDFSYEQYF.

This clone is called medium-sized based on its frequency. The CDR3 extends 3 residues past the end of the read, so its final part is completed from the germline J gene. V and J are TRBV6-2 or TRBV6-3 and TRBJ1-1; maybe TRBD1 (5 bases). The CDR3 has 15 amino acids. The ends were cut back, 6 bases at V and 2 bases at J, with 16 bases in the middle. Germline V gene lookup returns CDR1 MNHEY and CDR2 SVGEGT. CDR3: CASSPTLGGNTEAFF. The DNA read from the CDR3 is TGTGCCAGCAGCCCGACGCTGGGGGGAAACACTGAA.

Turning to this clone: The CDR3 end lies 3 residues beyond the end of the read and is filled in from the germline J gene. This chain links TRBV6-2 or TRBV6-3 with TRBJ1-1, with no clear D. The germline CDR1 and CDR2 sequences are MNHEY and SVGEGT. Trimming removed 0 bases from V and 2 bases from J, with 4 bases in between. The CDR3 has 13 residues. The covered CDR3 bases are TGTGCCAGCAGTTACTCCCGTAACACTGAA. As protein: CASSYSRNTE. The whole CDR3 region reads CASSYSRNTEAFF.

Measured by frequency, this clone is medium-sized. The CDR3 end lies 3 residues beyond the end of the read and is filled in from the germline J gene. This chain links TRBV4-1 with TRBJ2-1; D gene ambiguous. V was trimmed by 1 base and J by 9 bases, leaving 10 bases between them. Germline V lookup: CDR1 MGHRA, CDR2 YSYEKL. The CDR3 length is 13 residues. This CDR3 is CASSQVVAREQFF. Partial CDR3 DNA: TGCGCCAGCAGCCAAGTGGTAGCTCGTGAG.